A selection of T cell receptor beta chains follows, all from one sample in a study of shared clonotypes between healthy human individuals. Sequencing used immunoSEQ multiplex PCR; TCRdb keeps in-frame clones, though not all of them. This sample has about 1.5 million clones, with about 98% found just once. The sequencing input was naive CD4+ T cells sorted from blood. The receptors shown here come from a man aged 30 to 45 in good health. Both conserved end residues are part of each CDR3. Each record gives: clone size, J gene, V gene, D gene, CDR3 DNA, CDR3 protein. The D gene is left open where the match is weak. The size field is filled for only some rows; it gives once, few, many or a size class.

>-|TRBJ2-2|TRBV9|-
TGTGCCAGCACCCAGACAACTGGTCCCGGGGAGCTGTTTTTT
CASTQTTGPGELFF
>-|TRBJ2-1|TRBV6-6|-
TGTGCCAGCGTTCCCGAGGGGACCACGGATGAGCAGTTCTTC
CASVPEGTTDEQFF
>-|TRBJ2-7|TRBV28|-
TGTGCCAGCAGTTCTCGGGGTCCCTACGAGCAGTACTTC
CASSSRGPYEQYF
>-|TRBJ2-7|TRBV5-4|TRBD2
TGTGCCAGCAGCCAGAGACTAGCGGGAGTCGATGAGCAGTACTTC
CASSQRLAGVDEQYF
>-|TRBJ2-5|TRBV21-1|-
TGTGCCAGCAGCACCTTAGGACAGGGGGGAGAGACCCAGTACTTC
CASSTLGQGGETQYF
>-|TRBJ2-7|TRBV27|-
TGTGCCAGCAGTTCTTCACGTATCGCCTACGAGCAGTACTTC
CASSSSRIAYEQYF
>-|TRBJ2-2|TRBV5-1|TRBD2
TGCGCCAGCAGCTCTACCTTAGCGGGAGTAGAGACCGGGGAGCTGTTTTTT
CASSSTLAGVETGELFF
>once|TRBJ2-1|TRBV11-3|-
TGTGCCAGCAGCTCTAAGGTGGTCCCCGATGAGCAGTTCTTC
CASSSKVVPDEQFF
>-|TRBJ2-1|TRBV10-2|-
TGCGCCACCAGGGGTGAGGGTGAGCAGTTCTTC
CATRGEGEQFF
>-|TRBJ1-2|TRBV7-2|-
TGTGCCAGCAGCCGCGGAGGGGCTAACTATGGCTACACCTTC
CASSRGGANYGYTF
>-|TRBJ1-5|TRBV9|TRBD1
TGTGCCAGCAGCGGCGGACAGGGGGGTAATCAGCCCCAGCATTTT
CASSGGQGGNQPQHF
>-|TRBJ1-2|TRBV19|-
TGTGCCAGTAGTATGGAACGCACAGGGAGCGGCGGCTACACCTTC
CASSMERTGSGGYTF
>-|TRBJ2-1|TRBV7-2|TRBD2
TGTGCCAGCAGTCTGCTAGCGGGAGCCTTCAATGAGCAGTTCTTC
CASSLLAGAFNEQFF
>-|TRBJ1-1|TRBV30|-
TGTGCCTGTGGCAGGGCGAACACTGAAGCTTTCTTT
CACGRANTEAFF
>-|TRBJ1-4|TRBV2|-
TGTGCCAGCACGACAGAGAATGAAAAACTGTTTTTT
CASTTENEKLFF
>-|TRBJ2-5|TRBV5-1|-
TGCGCCAGCAGCTTGGCCAGGGGTTTGGGAGAGACCCAGTACTTC
CASSLARGLGETQYF